Listed here are 16 T cell receptor beta chains from one sample, sequenced in a study of blood T cell repertoires in COVID-19. Here immunoSEQ multiplex PCR was the method, and the copy in TCRdb shows in-frame clones only, minus some. The sample yields 90,000 or so clones, around nine tenths seen once. Sequencing was done on a sample of peripheral blood. These TCRs come from a man aged 55-75 years with acute or convalescent COVID-19.

V and J are TRBV4-3 and TRBJ1-3; the D is unclear. CDR1 and CDR2 from the germline V gene are LGHNA and YSLEER. CDR3 length: 16 residues. Trimming stripped 0 bases from V and 0 bases from J, with 9 bases between. DNA of the CDR3: TGCGCCAGCAGCCAAGAAATTCAGATCTCTGGAAACACCATATATTTT. This codes for CASSQEIQISGNTIYF.

The chain combines TRBV5-1 with TRBJ2-5; unclear D gene. Germline V gene data show CDR1 as SGHRS and CDR2 as YFSETQ. Trimming removed 1 base from V and 5 bases from J, with 9 bases in between. The CDR3 covers 13 residues. This CDR3 is CASSLIVSETQYF. DNA for the CDR3: TGCGCCAGCAGCTTGATAGTTTCGGAGACCCAGTACTTC.

Here the CDR3 DNA reads TGCGCCAGCAGCGGGGGACAGGGGAGGACAGGGGAAAAACTGTTTTTT. Translation: CASSGGQGRTGEKLFF. V gene TRBV5-1 combines with J gene TRBJ1-4, with TRBD1 matching over 10 bases. The length of the CDR3 is 16 residues. The V gene end was trimmed by 4 bases and the J gene end by 8 bases; junction bases not matched to a gene: 11. In germline, CDR1 is SGHRS, CDR2 YFSETQ.

The chain uses TRBV2 and TRBJ2-5; 8 bases are shared with TRBD1. The CDR3 is 15 amino acids. CDR1 is SNHLY and CDR2 is FYNNEI in the germline V gene. J gave up 2 bases and V 5 bases, and 7 bases lay outside the gene matches. DNA of the CDR3: TGTGCCAGCAGTTACGGACAGGGCGAACAAGAGACCCAGTACTTC. Encoded protein: CASSYGQGEQETQYF.

The chain carries TRBV19 and TRBJ1-3; no firm D call. The V gene's germline CDR1 is LNHDA and CDR2 SQIVND (reference sequence). V dropped 4 bases and J dropped 0 bases, with 10 bases sitting between them. The CDR3 loop spans 15 amino acids. CDR3 loop: CASSTRDNSGNTIYF. Written as DNA, the CDR3 is TGTGCCAGTAGTACCCGGGATAACTCTGGAAACACCATATATTTT.

The chain links TRBV30 to TRBJ1-1, with 8 positions matching TRBD1. V gave up 4 bases and J gave up 4 bases; unmatched junction bases: 8. This CDR3 comprises 14 residues. Germline V gives CDR1 GTSNPN, CDR2 SVGIG (reference sequence). The CDR3 DNA sequence: TGTGCCTGGAATGCGATACAGGGGGGCACTGAAGCTTTCTTT. This codes for CAWNAIQGGTEAFF.

This clone was seen more than once but under ten times. The chain employs TRBV6-5 and TRBJ2-1; maybe TRBD1 (5 bases). V was cut by 10 bases and J by 7 bases, with 20 bases left in between. Germline V gives CDR1 MNHEY, CDR2 SVGAGI. The CDR3 sequence is 14 residues long. In nucleotides, the CDR3 is TGTGCCACTAAGGGGTTGGGTCTTCGGAATGAGCAGTTCTTC. It encodes CATKGLGLRNEQFF.

V is TRBV7-2 and J is TRBJ2-2, with TRBD2 identical over 7 bases. Germline values: CDR1 SGHTA, CDR2 FQGNSA. The junction had 13 bases not matched to a gene; V was cut back by 5 bases and J by 7 bases. The CDR3 length is 16 residues. In nucleotides, the CDR3 is TGTGCCAGCAGCAATTTAGCGGGCCCAGCACACGGGGAGCTGTTTTTT. Encoded protein: CASSNLAGPAHGELFF.

CDR3 bases: TGTGCCAGCAGCATTACCCTAGGTGCTAATGAAAAACTGTTTTTT. Translating gives CASSITLGANEKLFF. The chain uses TRBV7-2 and TRBJ1-4; D is undetermined. The germline V gene has CDR1 SGHTA and CDR2 FQGNSA. The CDR3 consists of 15 residues. With 5 bases removed from V and 3 bases from J, the gap between germline ends came to 13 bases.

The V call is TRBV19, the J call TRBJ1-2; 8 bases match TRBD1. CDR1 LNHDA and CDR2 SQIVND come from the germline V gene (reference sequence). Unmatched junction bases numbered 6, after V lost 6 bases and J lost 6 bases. CDR3 length: 13 amino acids. CDR3 in amino acids: CASRSRTGNGYTF. Here the CDR3 DNA reads TGTGCCAGTAGATCCAGGACAGGGAATGGCTACACCTTC.

V is TRBV21-1 and J is TRBJ1-2; TRBD1 is taken as the D call from the table, unchecked against the DNA. TRBV21-1 is a recognized pseudogene. The CDR3 totals 14 residues. The CDR3 sequence is CASSLGHRYYGYTF. The CDR3 region has the DNA TGTGCCAGCAGCCTCGGGCACAGGTACTATGGCTACACCTTC.

The chain couples TRBV16 to TRBJ2-7; 8 positions agree with TRBD2. CDR1 and CDR2 (germline): KGHSY, FQNENV. Trimming cost V 5 bases and J 5 bases; bases outside gene matches: 8. CDR3 size: 14 residues. The CDR3 sequence: CASSVSGSLDEQYF. CDR3 DNA sequence: TGTGCCAGCAGCGTAAGCGGGAGTTTGGACGAGCAGTACTTC.

The chain recombines TRBV7-8 with TRBJ2-1; TRBD2 matches 13 bases. J was trimmed by 9 bases and V by 5 bases; bases with no gene match: 10. CDR1 and CDR2 from the germline V gene are SGHVS and FQNEAQ. The CDR3 length is 16 residues. Written as DNA, the CDR3 is TGTGCCAGCAGCCGTACTAGCGGGAGGGCCGGTAGTGAGCAGTTCTTC. This translates into CASSRTSGRAGSEQFF. Full variable domain (rest looked up from reference TRBV7-8 and TRBJ2-1): GAGVSQSPRYKVAKRGQDVALRCDPISGHVSLFWYQQALGQGPEFLTYFQNEAQLDKSGLPSDRFFAERPEGSVSTLKIQRTQQEDSAVYLCASSRTSGRAGSEQFFGPGTRLTVL.

The chain recombines TRBV6-6 with TRBJ1-2; TRBD1 agrees at 9 bases. This CDR3 has 16 residues. V was clipped by 2 bases and J by 4 bases; unmatched bases: 8. Germline V gene sequence: CDR1 MNHNY, CDR2 SVGAGI (reference sequence). The CDR3 loop reads CASSYSGTGLGYGYTF. The CDR3 nucleotides read TGTGCCAGCAGTTACAGCGGGACAGGGTTGGGCTATGGCTACACCTTC.

V and J are TRBV28 and TRBJ1-2; no reliable D call. Germline V gives CDR1 MDHEN, CDR2 SYDVKM. The V and J ends lost 5 bases and 2 bases respectively, with 12 bases between them. The CDR3 totals 14 residues. CDR3 in DNA: TGTGCCAGCAGTGAGGGTGGGGTCAACTATGGCTACACCTTC. This gives the protein CASSEGGVNYGYTF.

The rearrangement joins TRBV27 to TRBJ1-1; D is unresolved. The CDR3 is 13 residues long. Germline CDR1 and CDR2: MNHEY and SMNVEV (reference sequence). V shed 7 bases and J shed 0 bases, with 9 bases lying between them. The CDR3 nucleotides are TGTGCCAGCATAGGAGGTTTGAACACTGAAGCTTTCTTT. Encoded protein: CASIGGLNTEAFF.